What follows describes a single T cell receptor beta chain. Its antigen is unknown. Base qualities are not provided; no much larger clone lies one nucleotide away. Genomic DNA was extracted from sorted cells for sequencing of the TCRbeta CDR3 region. The immunoSEQ Assay was used to sequence the TCRbeta CDR3 regions. In its TCRdb copy, this immuneACCESS table keeps in-frame sequences only and misses some clones. Where compared with another copy, unresolved V genes explain less than half of these, and the others have no known cause. The sample table lists around 82,000 clones, 85% to 90% of them with a count of one. The ten largest clonotypes hold 10% to 15% of the sample. This specimen comes from a study of OX40 agonist ivuxolimab in advanced cancers. General notes on the study: Ivuxolimab was a fully human IgG2 agonistic monoclonal antibody targeting the costimulatory receptor OX40 (CD134). Intravenous ivuxolimab was administered to patients every 2 weeks at six dose levels: 0.01, 0.1, 0.3, 1.5, 3 and 10 mg/kg. Patients were allowed to have had prior anti-PD-1, anti-PD-L1 or anti-CTLA-4 therapy, and 40% to 45% of the dose-escalation patients had previously received checkpoint inhibitors. The paper covers the monotherapy dose-escalation part of the phase I ivuxolimab trial, which included N ≈ 50 patients. Of the 50 to 55 dose-escalation patients, hepatocellular carcinoma was present in around 19, melanoma in some 15, renal cell carcinoma in 9 and head and neck cancer in 9. In the dose-escalation cohort, 65% to 85% of patients were male, and the mean age was roughly 60 years with a range of roughly 23 to 79. Peripheral TCRbeta sequencing was intended to test whether TCR sequence diversity was altered and clonal T-cell expansion was caused by ivuxolimab. Partial responses occurred in three dose-escalation patients: two with cutaneous melanoma and one with hepatocellular carcinoma. What the work shows at the level of the full study, not this receptor alone: Low levels of normalized T-cell clonal expansion were also seen in some nonresponding patients. On average, CD8+ T cells showed more expanded clones than CD4+ T cells after ivuxolimab. The antigen specificity of the peripheral T cells that underwent clonal expansion was not determined. At doses of 0.1 to 3.0 mg/kg, clonal expansion of both CD4+ and CD8+ T cells in blood was seen between baseline and week 6. Partial responders in the 0.1-3.0 mg/kg groups had among the lowest normalized peripheral clonal expansion, especially among CD8+ T cells.

The trial excluded patients who had a history of autoimmune disease or who were on systemic immunosuppression. Peripheral blood for TCR sequencing was drawn from every dose cohort at baseline, at cycle 4 day 1 and at cycle 7 day 1. Samples were obtained from an open-label, multicenter, first-in-human phase I dose-escalation trial of ivuxolimab. Adults with locally advanced or metastatic melanoma, renal cell, hepatocellular, or head and neck squamous cell carcinoma were enrolled in the trial. CD4+ and CD8+ T cells were sorted separately from peripheral blood before TCR sequencing. The junction shows trimming of 4 bases on V and 5 bases on J, plus 5 bases between the germline ends. Taken from the germline V gene (reference sequence), the CDR1 and CDR2 loops are LNHDA and SQIVND. The CDR3 has 11 amino acids, counting the end cysteine and phenylalanine. Just the 33-base CDR3 DNA is kept, in frame starting at base 1.

The receptor chain draws on TRBV19 and TRBJ2-5; confidence is insufficient to name the D gene. Material: CD4+ or CD8+ T cells sorted from blood, obtained in a trial of the OX40 agonist ivuxolimab. The clonotype originates from an adult with an advanced solid tumor such as melanoma, head and neck, liver or kidney cancer. Here the CDR3 is given as CASSTRETQYF. Read as DNA, the sequence is TGTGCCAGTAGTACCCGGGAGACCCAGTACTTC.